This record looks at one T cell receptor (beta chain) sequence and its context. Its antigen is unidentified. These data come from a study of T cell repertoires in cytomegalovirus infection. Study information: Carrying CMV and the relevant HLA type showed in public TCR beta signatures.

Germline CDR1 is SEHNR and CDR2 is FQNEAQ (reference sequence). Deletions cut 0 bases from V and 6 bases from J, with 3 bases between. This CDR3 is built from 12 residues. Each CDR3 protein gets one entry after TCRdb re-called the reads with MiXCR. The sample has approximately 750,000 distinct CDR3 sequences; about a third are singletons. Study-level results: Carriage of CMV together with the relevant HLA was identifiable through cumulative public TCR beta family frequency. The response measured ex vivo was dominated by TCR beta clonotypes (HLA-C-restricted and CMV-specific).

This chain joins TRBV7-9 and TRBJ1-5; D is unresolved. The TCR comes from a human donor in good health (CMV status not recorded). Some clones in this sample may be carry-over from other donors' samples. Sequencing was done on a sample of PBMCs. The CDR3 sequence is CASSLAAQPQHF. Written as DNA, the CDR3 is TGTGCCAGCAGCTTAGCAGCTCAGCCCCAGCATTTT.